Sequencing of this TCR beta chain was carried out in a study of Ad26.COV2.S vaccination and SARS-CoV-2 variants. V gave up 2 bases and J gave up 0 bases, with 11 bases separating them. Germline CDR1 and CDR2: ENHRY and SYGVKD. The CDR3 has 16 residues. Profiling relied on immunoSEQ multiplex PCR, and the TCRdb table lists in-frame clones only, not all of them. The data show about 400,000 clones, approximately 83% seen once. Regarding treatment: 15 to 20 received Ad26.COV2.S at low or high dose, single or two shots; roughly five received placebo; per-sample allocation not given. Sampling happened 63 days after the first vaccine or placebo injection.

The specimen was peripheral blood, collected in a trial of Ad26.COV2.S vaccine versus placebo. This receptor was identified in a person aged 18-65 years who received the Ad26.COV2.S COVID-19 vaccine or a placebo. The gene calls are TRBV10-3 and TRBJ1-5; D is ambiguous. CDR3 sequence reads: CAISEDTVYSNQPQHF. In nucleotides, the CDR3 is TGTGCCATCAGTGAGGACACCGTGTATAGCAATCAGCCCCAGCATTTT.